This TCR beta chain was sequenced in a study of blood T cell repertoires in COVID-19. The germline V and J ends were trimmed by 6 bases and 0 bases, with 15 bases remaining between them. This CDR3 has 16 residues. The germline CDR1 and CDR2 sequences are MNHNY and SVGAGI (reference sequence). Only a few counts were recorded for this clone. TCRdb keeps only in-frame clones here, not all; method: immunoSEQ multiplex PCR. The sample includes approximately 110,000 clones, around 86% of them seen just once. The rearrangement uses TRBV6-6 and TRBJ1-5; D perhaps matches TRBD1 (6 bases). Sequenced material: peripheral blood. The TCR comes from a human donor in a cohort sampled during active COVID-19. CDR3 coding DNA: TGTGCCAGCAGCCCTAGGACAGCGGATAGCAATCAGCCCCAGCATTTT. This translates into CASSPRTADSNQPQHF.